Presented here are 10 T cell receptor beta chains from one specimen sequenced in a study of blood T cell repertoires in COVID-19. Method: immunoSEQ multiplex PCR; TCRdb's copy keeps in-frame clones and lacks some. The data hold roughly 200,000 clones, with 81% observed a single time. Sequencing was done on a sample of peripheral blood. The receptor source for this set is a woman in her thirties or forties with COVID-19, enrolled during active disease.

This chain uses TRBV6-5 with TRBJ1-6, with 8 bases lining up with TRBD1. CDR1 is MNHEY and CDR2 is SVGAGI in the germline V gene. This CDR3 has 13 amino acids. The CDR3 loop is CATAGGVSSPLHF. DNA for the CDR3: TGTGCTACGGCAGGGGGCGTCAGTTCACCCCTCCACTTT.

Only one count was recorded for this clone. The rearrangement links TRBV19 to TRBJ1-6; D gene ambiguous. Germline values: CDR1 LNHDA, CDR2 SQIVND (reference sequence). V dropped 10 bases and J dropped 6 bases, with 13 bases sitting between them. The CDR3 totals 13 residues. CDR3 sequence: CATTVSGNSPLHF. CDR3 coding DNA: TGTGCCACTACCGTTTCGGGTAATTCACCCCTCCACTTT.

The rearrangement joins TRBV9 to TRBJ2-3; weak D call: TRBD2 (5 bases). CDR3 length: 13 amino acids. Germline-derived CDR1 and CDR2 are SGDLS and YYNGEE. The germline V and J ends were trimmed by 1 base and 4 bases, with 7 bases remaining between them. The CDR3, as DNA: TGTGCCAGCAGCGTAAGTAGCGCAGATACGCAGTATTTT. It specifies CASSVSSADTQYF.

The CDR3 bases are TGCGCCAGCAGCTTGCTTAGCGGGACCCCCCGTCACAATGAGCAGTTCTTC. Translation gives CASSLLSGTPRHNEQFF. V and J are TRBV5-1 and TRBJ2-1; TRBD2 agrees at 8 bases. Germline CDR1 is SGHRS and CDR2 is YFSETQ. The CDR3 covers 17 residues. The trim removed 1 base at V and 5 bases at J, leaving 11 bases unmatched. The full variable domain, with the rest looked up from reference TRBV5-1 and TRBJ2-1, is KAGVTQTPRYLIKTRGQQVTLSCSPISGHRSVSWYQQTPGQGLQFLFEYFSETQRNKGNFPGRFSGRQFSNSRSEMNVSTLELGDSALYLCASSLLSGTPRHNEQFFGPGTRLTVL.

The chain's CDR3 is CASRTQEDRRGYTF. The CDR3 nucleotides read TGTGCCAGCAGGACCCAGGAGGATCGACGAGGCTACACCTTC. The chain has TRBV6-5 and TRBJ1-2; D uncertain. V lost 6 bases, J lost 8 bases, and 19 bases lay in between. This CDR3 region has 14 residues. The V gene's germline CDR1 is MNHEY and CDR2 SVGAGI.

The V and J genes are TRBV29-1 and TRBJ1-1; no reliable D call. This CDR3 has 13 amino acids. The ends were cut back, 6 bases at V and 1 base at J, with 12 bases in the middle. Per the germline V gene, CDR1 is SQVTM and CDR2 is ANQGSEA. The CDR3 nucleotides read TGCAGCGTGAAGGTACAGCCGAACACTGAAGCTTTCTTT. It specifies CSVKVQPNTEAFF.

This chain uses TRBV7-9 with TRBJ1-4; D call uncertain. V was cut by 3 bases and J by 0 bases, with 5 bases left in between. Germline-derived CDR1 and CDR2 are SEHNR and FQNEAQ (reference sequence). CDR3 size: 14 residues. The CDR3 DNA is TGTGCCAGCAGCTTTTTAACAACTAATGAAAAACTGTTTTTT. It yields the protein CASSFLTTNEKLFF. Full variable domain (outside the CDR3, taken from reference TRBV7-9 and TRBJ1-4): DTGVSQNPRHKITKRGQNVTFRCDPISEHNRLYWYRQTLGQGPEFLTYFQNEAQLEKSRLLSDRFSAERPKGSFSTLEIQRTEQGDSAMYLCASSFLTTNEKLFFGSGTQLSVL.

The gene calls are TRBV5-1 and TRBJ2-3; 7 nucleotides agree with TRBD2. CDR1 SGHRS and CDR2 YFSETQ come from the germline V gene. This CDR3 comprises 18 residues. The V gene end was trimmed by 0 bases and the J gene end by 3 bases; junction bases not matched to a gene: 13. Here the CDR3 reads CASSLDRRTDGGTDTQYF. The CDR3 region has the DNA TGCGCCAGCAGCTTGGACCGAAGGACGGACGGGGGGACAGATACGCAGTATTTT.

V is TRBV9 and J is TRBJ2-1, with 10 bases lining up with TRBD1. This CDR3 has 15 amino acids. The germline gives CDR1 SGDLS, CDR2 YYNGEE. V trimming: 0 bases; J trimming: 9 bases; junction bases outside the gene matches: 6. The CDR3 region is CASSVGQGAFGEQFF. The CDR3 DNA reads TGTGCCAGCAGCGTAGGACAGGGGGCTTTTGGTGAGCAGTTCTTC.

The table lists this clone with a count of one. The chain carries TRBV12-3 or TRBV12-4 and TRBJ1-1; the D is unclear. V dropped 5 bases and J dropped 5 bases, with 9 bases sitting between them. The CDR3 loop spans 12 amino acids. This CDR3 is CASSPHFTEAFF. CDR3 nucleotides: TGTGCCAGCAGTCCACATTTTACTGAAGCTTTCTTT.